The clone carrying this T cell receptor (beta chain) ranks as medium-sized. This entry comes from a study of early stage breast cancer tumors. CDR1 is LNHDA, CDR2 SQIVND, per germline (reference sequence). Trimming cost V 5 bases and J 3 bases; bases outside gene matches: 10. The length of the CDR3 is 15 residues. Produced via immunoSEQ multiplex PCR; TCRdb's table is partial and in-frame only. The top ten clones hold 28% of a sample with 20,000 to 25,000 clones, about 76% of them seen once. This receptor was obtained from a person between 55 and 69 years old with breast cancer. The sequenced sample consisted of blood. The chain uses TRBV19 and TRBJ2-7; 7 bases map to TRBD1. Written as DNA, the CDR3 is TGTGCCAGTAGTCCCGAACAGGGGAGCCTCTACGAGCAGTACTTC. Translated, it gives CASSPEQGSLYEQYF.